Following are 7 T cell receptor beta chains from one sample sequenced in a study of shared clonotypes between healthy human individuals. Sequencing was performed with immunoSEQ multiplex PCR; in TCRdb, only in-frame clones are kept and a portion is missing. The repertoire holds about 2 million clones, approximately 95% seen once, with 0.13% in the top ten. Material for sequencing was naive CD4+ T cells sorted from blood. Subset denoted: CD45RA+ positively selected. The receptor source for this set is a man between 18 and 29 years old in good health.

DNA for the CDR3: TGTGCCAGCTCACCAACACCCCAATACGAGCAGTACTTC. Protein: CASSPTPQYEQYF. The chain couples TRBV18 to TRBJ2-7; D uncertain. The germline CDR1 and CDR2 sequences are KGHSH and LQKENI. The V gene lost 2 bases and the J gene lost 4 bases, with 9 bases spanning the gap. The CDR3 spans 13 residues.

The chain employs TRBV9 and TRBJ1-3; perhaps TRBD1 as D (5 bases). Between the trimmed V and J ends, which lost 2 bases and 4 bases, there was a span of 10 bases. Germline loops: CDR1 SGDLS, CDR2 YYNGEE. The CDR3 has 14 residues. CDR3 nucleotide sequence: TGTGCCAGCAGCGTCATGGGACTGGGAAACACCATATATTTT. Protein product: CASSVMGLGNTIYF.

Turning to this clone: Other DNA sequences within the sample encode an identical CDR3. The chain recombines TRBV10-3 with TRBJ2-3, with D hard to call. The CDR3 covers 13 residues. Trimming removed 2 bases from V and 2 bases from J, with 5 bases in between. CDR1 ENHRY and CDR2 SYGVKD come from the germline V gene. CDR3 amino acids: CAISEGYTDTQYF. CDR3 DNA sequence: TGTGCCATCAGTGAGGGATACACAGATACGCAGTATTTT.

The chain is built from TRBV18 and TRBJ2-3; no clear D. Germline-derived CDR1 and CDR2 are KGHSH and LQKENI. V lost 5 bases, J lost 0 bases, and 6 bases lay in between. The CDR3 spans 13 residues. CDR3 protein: CASSTSSTDTQYF. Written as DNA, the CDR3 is TGTGCCAGCTCAACCTCTAGCACAGATACGCAGTATTTT.

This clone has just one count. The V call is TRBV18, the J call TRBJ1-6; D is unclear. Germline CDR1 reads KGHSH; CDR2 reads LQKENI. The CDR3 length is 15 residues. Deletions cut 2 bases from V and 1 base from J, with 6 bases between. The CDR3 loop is CASSPVGSYNSPLHF. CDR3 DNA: TGTGCCAGCTCACCAGTTGGGTCCTATAATTCACCCCTCCACTTT.

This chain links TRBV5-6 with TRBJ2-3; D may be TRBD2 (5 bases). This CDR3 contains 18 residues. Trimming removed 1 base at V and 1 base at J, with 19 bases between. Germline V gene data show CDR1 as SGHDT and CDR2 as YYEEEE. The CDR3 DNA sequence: TGTGCCAGCAGCTTGTTTGGGCTGAGGGATGGGGGCACAGATACGCAGTATTTT. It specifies CASSLFGLRDGGTDTQYF.

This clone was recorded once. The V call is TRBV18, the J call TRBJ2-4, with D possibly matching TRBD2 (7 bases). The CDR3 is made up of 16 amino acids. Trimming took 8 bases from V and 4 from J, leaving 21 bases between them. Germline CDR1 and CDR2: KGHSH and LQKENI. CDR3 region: CASGILGASGKNIQYF. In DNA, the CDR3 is TGTGCCAGCGGCATCCTGGGGGCTAGCGGAAAAAACATTCAGTACTTC.